This is a list of T cell receptor beta chains from one sample in a study of shared clonotypes between healthy human individuals. TCRdb's table, derived via immunoSEQ multiplex PCR, lists solely in-frame clones and lacks some. Of a few million clones in the sample, 85% to 95% were seen once. Sequencing was carried out using naive CD4+ T cells from PBMCs. These receptors all stem from a man aged 18 to 29 in good health. Some clones in this sample may be carry-over from other donors' samples. Both conserved end residues are part of each CDR3. The D gene is left open where the match is weak. For some rows the clone size is stated as once, few or many, or as a class when expanded; others skip it.

NA	NA	TRBJ2-5	TRBV5-1	16	TGCGCCAGCAGCTCTAGTGTAGCCGGGGGACAAGAGACCCAGTACTTC	CASSSSVAGGQETQYF
NA	NA	TRBJ1-1	TRBV5-1	14	TGCGCCAGCAGCCAAGGCGGGTGGAACACTGAAGCTTTCTTT	CASSQGGWNTEAFF
NA	NA	TRBJ2-7	TRBV5-1	12	TGCGCCAGCATCCGACTTTCCTACGAGCAGTACTTC	CASIRLSYEQYF
NA	TRBD1	TRBJ1-1	TRBV20-1	10	TGCAGTATAAACAGGGGTGAAGCTTTCTTT	CSINRGEAFF
NA	TRBD1	TRBJ2-3	TRBV5-1	15	TGCGCCAGCAGCATTAAGGGGGCTGTGTCGGATACGCAGTATTTT	CASSIKGAVSDTQYF
NA	NA	TRBJ1-1	TRBV18	14	TGTGCCAGCTCATCCTTAGACTCGAGCACTGAAGCTTTCTTT	CASSSLDSSTEAFF
once	TRBD2	TRBJ2-7	TRBV5-1	15	TGCGCCAGCAGCCCAACTAGCGGGAGATCCTACGAGCAGTACTTC	CASSPTSGRSYEQYF
NA	NA	TRBJ2-3	TRBV29-1	13	TGCAGCGTTGGTGGCAGAAGCACAGATACGCAGTATTTT	CSVGGRSTDTQYF
few	NA	TRBJ2-4	TRBV5-4	14	TGTGCCAGCAGCTTGGGCCCTGGGAGGAACATTCAGTACTTC	CASSLGPGRNIQYF
NA	TRBD2	TRBJ2-1	TRBV6-5	16	TGTGCCAGCAGTTACTCGACCCTAGCGGGGGTCAATGAGCAGTTCTTC	CASSYSTLAGVNEQFF
NA	TRBD2	TRBJ2-5	TRBV4-2	14	TGTGCCAGCAGCCAAGTTGGGGGGGAAGAGACCCAGTACTTC	CASSQVGGEETQYF
NA	NA	TRBJ2-2	TRBV27	12	TGTGCCAGCAAGTACGGAACCGGGGAGCTGTTTTTT	CASKYGTGELFF
NA	NA	TRBJ2-6	TRBV6-1	20	TGTGCCAGCAGTGATTCTTTCCCCGCCGGATCGCTCTCTGGGGCCAACGTCCTGACTTTC	CASSDSFPAGSLSGANVLTF
NA	TRBD2	TRBJ2-7	TRBV20-1	11	TGCAGTGCTAGCGGGAGGCACGAGCAGTACTTC	CSASGRHEQYF
NA	NA	TRBJ2-5	TRBV19	15	TGTGCCAGTAGTGCAGGGGAGGCCTCCCTGGAGACCCAGTACTTC	CASSAGEASLETQYF
once	NA	TRBJ2-3	TRBV11-2	14	TGTGCCAGCAACTCGTGGACAGACACAGATACGCAGTATTTT	CASNSWTDTDTQYF